This T cell receptor (beta chain) was obtained from a study of blood T cell repertoires in COVID-19. Study in general: Acute-phase and convalescent COVID-19 samples originated in the United States, Italy and Spain. PBMCs, B-cell-depleted T cells, or T cells provided the cDNA or gDNA that made up the material.

In the original analysis: Quantification of nucleated cells was approximated via reference gene primer amplification. Some clones are missing from TCRdb's copy, which holds only in-frame ones; the method was immunoSEQ multiplex PCR. D and trimming come from the DNA, and the V and J calls and clone size come from that table. The repertoire has 140,000 to 150,000 clones, 81% of them found once; the top ten carry 7.5% to 9.5%. Germline CDR1 MGHRA, CDR2 YSYEKL. V lost 4 bases to trimming and J lost 5 bases, with 17 bases between them. CDR3 length equals 15 residues. The source is a human donor with acute or convalescent COVID-19. The donor label of this sample is uncertain. Sequenced material: peripheral blood. The J gene is TRBJ1-1, the V gene TRBV4-1; TRBD1 is a possible D gene (5 bases). The CDR3 nucleotides read TGCGCCAGCAGCCCCGTAGCAGGGTATCAAACTGAAGCTTTCTTT. This gives the protein CASSPVAGYQTEAFF.